This TCR beta chain is drawn from a study of technical replicates of blood from several donors. Data came from immunoSEQ multiplex PCR; TCRdb stores just in-frame clones and leaves some out. Of fewer than 90,000 clones in the sample, 94% were seen once. There are 13 residues in the CDR3. The V end lost 6 bases, the J end lost 4 bases, and 13 bases lay between the germline ends. Germline V CDR1 and CDR2: ENHRY, SYGVKD. The sequence came from a human donor in good health. This chain links TRBV10-3 with TRBJ2-7; possibly TRBD2 for D (7 bases). The source material was T cells isolated from PBMCs. The CDR3 sequence is CAIRAGEGYEQYF. DNA of the CDR3: TGTGCCATCAGGGCAGGGGAGGGGTACGAGCAGTACTTC.